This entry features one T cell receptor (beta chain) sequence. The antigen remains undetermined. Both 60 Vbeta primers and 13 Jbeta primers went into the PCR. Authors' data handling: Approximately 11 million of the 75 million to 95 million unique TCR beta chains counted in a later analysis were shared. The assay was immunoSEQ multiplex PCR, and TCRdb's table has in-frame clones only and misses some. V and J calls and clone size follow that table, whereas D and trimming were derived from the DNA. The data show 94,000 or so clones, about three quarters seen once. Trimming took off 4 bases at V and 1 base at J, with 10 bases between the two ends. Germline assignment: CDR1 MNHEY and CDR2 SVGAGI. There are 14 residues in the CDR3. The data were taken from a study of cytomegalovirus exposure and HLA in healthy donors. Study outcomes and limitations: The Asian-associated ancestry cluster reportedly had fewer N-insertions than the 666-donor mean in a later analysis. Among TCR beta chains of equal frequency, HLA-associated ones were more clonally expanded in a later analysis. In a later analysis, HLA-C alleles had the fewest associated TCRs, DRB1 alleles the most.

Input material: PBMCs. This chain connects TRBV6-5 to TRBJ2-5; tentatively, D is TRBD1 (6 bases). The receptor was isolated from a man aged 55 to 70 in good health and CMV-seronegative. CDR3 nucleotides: TGTGCCAGCAGTTCTAACAGGGCCCAAGAGACCCAGTACTTC. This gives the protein CASSSNRAQETQYF.